This T cell receptor (beta chain) emerged from a study of cytomegalovirus exposure and HLA in healthy donors. For the study at large: From donors who were HLA-typed, an early data release held 65 million to 85 million unique TCRs.

V lost 3 bases, J lost 4 bases, and 10 bases lay in between. Looked up from germline, CDR1 is GTSNPN and CDR2 is SVGIG (reference sequence). CDR3 length equals 13 residues. Vbeta (60) and Jbeta (13) primers were used in the PCR. The table came from immunoSEQ multiplex PCR; TCRdb's copy has only in-frame clones and leaves some out. The profile shows under 130,000 clones, approximately 12% of them singletons. As for this clone: Its antigen is undetermined.

The study's findings and limits: Cytomegalovirus-associated TCR beta chains were listed, numbering 150 to 200. Researchers reported in a later analysis that a missense DCLRE1C variant was tied to TCR beta V- and J-gene trimming. Within an earlier analysis, most TCR beta V segments proved productive either about 90% or about 30% of the time.

V gene TRBV30 combines with J gene TRBJ2-1; D is possibly TRBD2 (5 bases). The specimen sequenced was PBMCs. The sequence came from a man between 35 and 55 years old in good health and CMV-seropositive. The CDR3 loop is CAWSPGLYNEQFF. The DNA for the CDR3 is TGTGCCTGGAGCCCCGGACTGTACAATGAGCAGTTCTTC.